This T cell receptor (beta chain) derives from a study of blood T cell repertoires in COVID-19. Study-wide background: PBMCs, B-cell-depleted T cells, or T cells provided the cDNA or gDNA that made up the material.

The germline CDR1 and CDR2 sequences are LNHDA and SQIVND (reference sequence). The CDR3 is 14 residues long. The V and J ends lost 7 bases and 4 bases respectively, with 16 bases between them. How the authors handled the data: It was from reference gene primer amplification that nucleated cell counts were estimated. Profiled with immunoSEQ multiplex PCR; TCRdb holds only in-frame clones, not every one. V and J calls and clone size come straight from that table; D and trimming were deduced from the DNA. The sample shows some 340,000 clones, 85% of them seen only once. Sequencing was done on a sample of peripheral blood. The chain employs TRBV19 and TRBJ1-1, with TRBD1 as a possible D gene (5 bases). This TCR came from a woman between 18 and 29 years old with acute or convalescent COVID-19. CDR3 residues: CASKKGGRGTEAFF. CDR3 coding DNA: TGTGCCAGTAAAAAGGGAGGAAGGGGCACTGAAGCTTTCTTT.